Given below is one T cell receptor beta chain in context. With 6 bases clipped from V and 8 bases from J, the junction kept 6 bases outside the gene matches. This CDR3 region has 13 residues. CDR1 and CDR2 from the germline V gene are MNHEY and SVGAGI. This sample was included in a study of control samples from healthy donors and cancer patients. Sequenced by immunoSEQ multiplex PCR; TCRdb stores in-frame clones only, minus some. The table records about 89,000 clones, 70% to 90% of them present only once. The receptor comes from a middle-aged woman in good health. The chain carries TRBV6-5 and TRBJ2-1; 8 bases align to TRBD1. Material: blood. This chain's CDR3 is CASSRDRGYEQFF. The CDR3 coding sequence is TGTGCCAGCAGCCGCGACAGGGGCTATGAGCAGTTCTTC.